This TCR beta chain was profiled in a study of T-cell memory formation after mild COVID-19. Whole-study results and caveats: Pre-infection memory contained some responding clones, which suggested that cross-reactive memory had joined. Among clones peaking at day 37 in the second wave, SARS-CoV-2 specificity remained unconfirmed. CD4/CD8 balance characterized clones contracting day 15 to 85, and CD4+ skew characterized later expanders.

TCRdb analysed the 5' RACE reads with MiXCR anew, one entry per CDR3 protein. The sample lists 350,000 or so distinct CDR3 sequences; around a fifth were seen once. CDR1 is SGHTA, CDR2 FQGTGA, per germline. The CDR3 has 13 amino acids. V lost 5 bases and J 8 bases, leaving 15 bases between the germline ends. This clonotype was detected a few times. Antigen: not known. Material for sequencing was PBMCs or a T cell subset sorted from them (not recorded which). The chain uses TRBV7-3 and TRBJ1-2, with no clear D. This clonotype originated in a young man who had mild COVID-19 (a few samples of this study predate the infection). Cell type and time point are not known. Written as DNA, the CDR3 is TGTGCCAGCAGCCCAACACCGGGAGGCGGCTACACCTTC. Translated: CASSPTPGGGYTF.